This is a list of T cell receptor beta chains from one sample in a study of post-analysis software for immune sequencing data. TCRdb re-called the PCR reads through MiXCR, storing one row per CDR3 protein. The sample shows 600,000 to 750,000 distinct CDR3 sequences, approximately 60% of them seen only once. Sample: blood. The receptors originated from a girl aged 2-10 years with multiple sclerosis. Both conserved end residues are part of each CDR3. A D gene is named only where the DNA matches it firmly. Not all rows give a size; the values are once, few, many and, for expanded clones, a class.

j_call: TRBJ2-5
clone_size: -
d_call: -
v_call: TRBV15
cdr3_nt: TGTGCCACCAGCAGAGATCAGGCCAGGGGTAGGGAGACCCAGTACTTC
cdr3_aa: CATSRDQARGRETQYF

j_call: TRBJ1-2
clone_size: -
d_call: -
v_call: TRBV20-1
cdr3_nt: TGCAGTGCTAGAAACGTTCCGACAGGCCTGCATGGCTACACCTTC
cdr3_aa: CSARNVPTGLHGYTF

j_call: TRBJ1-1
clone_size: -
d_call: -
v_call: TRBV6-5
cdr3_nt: TGTGCCAGCAGTTGGTTATCCGGGGGAGAGGGCACTGAAGCTTTCTTT
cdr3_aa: CASSWLSGGEGTEAFF

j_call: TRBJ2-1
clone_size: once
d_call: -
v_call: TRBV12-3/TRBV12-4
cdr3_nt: TGTGCCAGCAGCTCAGGTGAGGGGAACAATGAGCAGTTCTTC
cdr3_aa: CASSSGEGNNEQFF

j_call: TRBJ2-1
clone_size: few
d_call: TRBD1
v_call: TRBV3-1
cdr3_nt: TGTGCCAGCAGCCGGGACAGACACTACAATGAGCAGTTCTTC
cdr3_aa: CASSRDRHYNEQFF

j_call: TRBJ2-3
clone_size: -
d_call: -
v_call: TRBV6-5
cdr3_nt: TGTGCCAGCAGTTACCACAACTCAGATACGCAGTATTTT
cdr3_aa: CASSYHNSDTQYF

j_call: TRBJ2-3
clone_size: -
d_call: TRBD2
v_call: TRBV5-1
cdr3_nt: TGCGCCAGCAGCGTGCCAAGCAAGGGACTAGCGGGGGCCAGAAGCACAGATACGCAGTATTTT
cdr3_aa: CASSVPSKGLAGARSTDTQYF

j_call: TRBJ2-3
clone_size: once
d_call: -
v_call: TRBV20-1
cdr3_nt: TGCAGTGCTAGAGTTGCGGGACCCACAGATACGCAGTATTTT
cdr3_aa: CSARVAGPTDTQYF

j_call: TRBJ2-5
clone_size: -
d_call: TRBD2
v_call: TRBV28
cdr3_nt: TGTGCCAGCAGTTTACCCCGGACTAGCGGGGGCCAAGAGACCCAGTACTTC
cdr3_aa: CASSLPRTSGGQETQYF

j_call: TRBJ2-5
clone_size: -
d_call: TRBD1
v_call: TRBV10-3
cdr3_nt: TGTGCCATCAGTGAGCCCTTTCCGGGACAGGGAGGAGAGACCCAGTACTTC
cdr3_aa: CAISEPFPGQGGETQYF

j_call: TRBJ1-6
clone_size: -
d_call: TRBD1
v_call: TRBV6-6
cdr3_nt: TGTGCCAGCAGCGACCGACAGGGCCCCTATAATTCACCCCTCCACTTT
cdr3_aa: CASSDRQGPYNSPLHF

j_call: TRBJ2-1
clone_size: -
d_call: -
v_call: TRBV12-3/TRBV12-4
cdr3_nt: TGTGCCAGCAGCTTTAGTTCGTGGGATGGAGGGTACGATGAGCAGTTCTTC
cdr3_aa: CASSFSSWDGGYDEQFF

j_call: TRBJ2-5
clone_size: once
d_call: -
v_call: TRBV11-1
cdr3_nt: TGTGCCAGCAGCTTTGAAGCGACGAAAGAGACCCAGTACTTC
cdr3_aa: CASSFEATKETQYF

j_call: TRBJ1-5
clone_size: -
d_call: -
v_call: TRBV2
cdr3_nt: TGTGCCAGCAAAGGAGACGGCGGTCATCAGCCCCAGCATTTT
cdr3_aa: CASKGDGGHQPQHF

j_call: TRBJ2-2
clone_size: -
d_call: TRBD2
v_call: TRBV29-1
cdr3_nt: TGCAGCGTGGAACTAGCGGGAGGTGGACACGGGGAGCTGTTTTTT
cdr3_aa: CSVELAGGGHGELFF

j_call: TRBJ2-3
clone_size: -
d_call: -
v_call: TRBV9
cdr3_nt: TGTGCCAGCGGGAATGGAGGAATAACAGATACGCAGTATTTT
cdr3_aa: CASGNGGITDTQYF

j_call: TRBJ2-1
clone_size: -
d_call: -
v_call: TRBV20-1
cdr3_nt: TGCAGCGGCCCGATCTACAATGAGCAGTTCTTC
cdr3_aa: CSGPIYNEQFF

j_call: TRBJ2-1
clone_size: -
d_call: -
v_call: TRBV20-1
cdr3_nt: TGCAGTGCTAGAAGCGGTAGCGGCAATGAGCAGTTCTTC
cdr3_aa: CSARSGSGNEQFF

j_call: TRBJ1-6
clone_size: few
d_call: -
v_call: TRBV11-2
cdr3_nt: TGTGCCAGCAGCTTAGATTGGAATTCACCCCTCCACTTT
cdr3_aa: CASSLDWNSPLHF